This TCR beta chain is from a study of T cell repertoires in cytomegalovirus infection. At the level of the study: Public TCR beta signature analysis indicated the presence of both CMV infection and matching HLA type. Study outcomes and limitations: Carriage of CMV together with the relevant HLA was identifiable through cumulative public TCR beta family frequency.

TCRdb re-derived calls from the reads in MiXCR, one entry per CDR3 protein. Of around 530,000 distinct CDR3 sequences in the sample, 16% are singletons; the top ten hold 24%. Between the trimmed V and J ends, which lost 0 bases and 0 bases, there was a span of 12 bases. Germline V gives CDR1 MGHRA, CDR2 YSYEKL. This CDR3 has 16 amino acids. A note on this clonotype: Its antigen is not known.

The sample consisted of CD8+ T cells from PBMCs. This receptor was identified in a human donor in good health (CMV status not recorded). Some clones in this sample may be carry-over from other donors' samples. V is TRBV4-1 and J is TRBJ2-7; possibly TRBD2 for D (5 bases). The CDR3 loop is CASSQDWAGGSYEQYF. The CDR3 DNA follows: TGCGCCAGCAGCCAAGATTGGGCAGGAGGCTCCTACGAGCAGTACTTC.